Shown below are 15 T cell receptor beta chains from a single sample sequenced in a study of prognosis after radiotherapy for stage I lung cancer. TCR beta CDR3 amplification from genomic DNA was performed by two-round multiplex PCR. Primers were specific to each TRBV and TRBJ gene in first-round PCR. TCRdb re-called the multiplex PCR reads with MiXCR, one entry per CDR3 protein. The profile shows some 39,000 distinct CDR3 sequences, around a quarter of them singletons. The starting material was PBMCs, obtained before or after stereotactic body radiation therapy (not recorded which). Receptors were obtained from a donor at least 50 years old with non-small cell lung cancer.

This clonotype was recorded many times. Here the CDR3 DNA reads TGTGCCAGCAGTGACAGGGTCAACACTGAAGCTTTCTTT. Amino acids: CASSDRVNTEAFF. This sequence joins TRBV6-1 and TRBJ1-1, with D tentatively TRBD1 (5 bases). Per the germline V gene, CDR1 is MNHNS and CDR2 is SASEGT. This CDR3 has 13 amino acids. Trimming pared 3 bases from V and 2 bases from J, leaving 7 bases between.

This clonotype was seen repeatedly, ten times or more. The rearrangement joins TRBV28 to TRBJ1-3, with unresolved D. Trimming took off 5 bases at V and 4 bases at J, with 12 bases between the two ends. Germline V gene lookup returns CDR1 MDHEN and CDR2 SYDVKM. This CDR3 comprises 14 residues. The CDR3 DNA reads TGTGCCAGCAGTAATGGACCGGGCGGAAACACCATATATTTT. It yields the protein CASSNGPGGNTIYF.

A remark on this clonotype: A single base separates this from a much larger clone, so it may be a read error. CDR3 amino acids: CASSNKRGKLFF. CDR3 coding DNA: TGTGCCAGCAGCAATAAACGAGGAAAACTGTTTTTT. The chain couples TRBV28 to TRBJ1-4; D gene ambiguous. The CDR3 runs to 12 residues. Deletions cut 6 bases from V and 10 bases from J, with 12 bases between. Germline CDR1 and CDR2: MDHEN and SYDVKM.

This clonotype was seen only a few times. A far more abundant clone sits one base away, making this likely a read error. This sequence joins TRBV6-4 and TRBJ2-5; D not resolved. V lost 5 bases and J 4 bases, leaving 8 bases between the germline ends. The CDR3 totals 12 residues. CDR1 MRHNA and CDR2 SNTAGT come from the germline V gene. This CDR3 is CASSSYGETQYF. The CDR3, as DNA: TGTGCCAGCAGTTCCTATGGAGAGACCCAGTACTTC.

This clonotype was counted only a few times. The genes are TRBV29-1 and TRBJ2-3; perhaps TRBD1 as D (5 bases). The CDR3 runs to 11 residues. V lost 7 bases and J lost 12, with 17 bases in between. Germline CDR1 SQVTM, CDR2 ANQGSEA. CDR3 residues: CSAQDRRGQYF. DNA for the CDR3: TGCAGCGCCCAGGACCGAAGGGGCCAGTATTTT.

With regard to this clonotype: This likely stems from a read error, as it lies one base from a far larger clone. CDR3 loop: CSARGGLLHYNEQYF. In nucleotides, the CDR3 is TGCAGTGCTAGAGGTGGACTTCTCCATTACAATGAGCAGTACTTC. This chain connects TRBV20-1 to TRBJ2-5; weak D call: TRBD2 (5 bases). Germline assignment: CDR1 DFQATT and CDR2 SNEGSKA (reference sequence). The V gene lost 1 base and the J gene lost 11 bases, with 23 bases spanning the gap. The length of the CDR3 is 15 residues.

This clonotype was observed at least ten times. The chain uses TRBV2 and TRBJ1-5; the match to TRBD1 covers 7 bases. This CDR3 spans 15 amino acids. V gave up 6 bases and J gave up 1 base; unmatched junction bases: 6. Germline V gene sequence: CDR1 SNHLY, CDR2 FYNNEI. CDR3 region: CASRYDRASNQPQHF. The CDR3 DNA sequence: TGTGCCAGCAGATATGACAGGGCAAGCAATCAGCCCCAGCATTTT. Complete variable domain (other parts from reference TRBV2 and TRBJ1-5): EPEVTQTPSHQVTQMGQEVILRCVPISNHLYFYWYRQILGQKVEFLVSFYNNEISEKSEIFDDQFSVERPDGSNFTLKIRSTKLEDSAMYFCASRYDRASNQPQHFGDGTRLSIL.

This clonotype was observed many times. This sequence joins TRBV7-2 and TRBJ2-1; 7 nucleotides line up with TRBD2. CDR3 length equals 14 residues. Germline lookup yields CDR1 SGHTA and CDR2 FQGNSA. Losses at the gene ends were 5 bases for V and 4 bases for J; bases not matched to a gene: 5. The CDR3 DNA reads TGTGCCAGCAGCGCAGGGACTATATACAATGAGCAGTTCTTC. Translated: CASSAGTIYNEQFF.

This clonotype was recorded many times. V usage is TRBV5-5 and J usage is TRBJ2-7; no firm D call. V lost 6 bases and J lost 0, with 16 bases in between. The CDR3 runs 15 residues. CDR1 is SGHKS, CDR2 YYEKEE, per germline (reference sequence). DNA of the CDR3: TGTGCCAGCATGCCCCACGACACCTTCTCCTACGAGCAGTACTTC. This encodes CASMPHDTFSYEQYF.

About this clonotype: One base away lies a much larger clone, so this may be a sequencing read error. V is TRBV3-1 and J is TRBJ2-7; D remains ambiguous. The CDR3 is 11 residues long. Looked up from germline, CDR1 is LGHDT and CDR2 is YNNKEL (reference sequence). CDR3 region: CASSHLYELYF. The CDR3 coding sequence is TGTGCCAGCAGCCATCTCTACGAGCTGTACTTC.

This clonotype was observed many times. This chain joins TRBV20-1 and TRBJ2-1; maybe TRBD1 (6 bases). Germline CDR1 is DFQATT and CDR2 is SNEGSKA (reference sequence). Trimming pared 2 bases from V and 6 bases from J, leaving 23 bases between. The CDR3 contains 17 residues. CDR3 loop: CSARFSQGLGFSNEQFF. The CDR3 DNA is TGCAGTGCTAGATTTAGTCAGGGGTTAGGTTTCAGCAATGAGCAGTTCTTC.

The CDR3 DNA reads as TGTGCCAGCAGCCGGACAGGGGGCGCATCCCAGTACTTC. This codes for CASSRTGGASQYF. The gene calls are TRBV28 and TRBJ2-7; 11 bases are shared with TRBD1. This CDR3 spans 13 amino acids. Germline CDR1 is MDHEN and CDR2 is SYDVKM. The ends lost 6 bases at V and 10 bases at J; junction bases unmatched: 8.

This clonotype was observed at least ten times. The CDR3 loop reads CSARDLWADNEKLFF. CDR3 nucleotides: TGCAGTGCTAGAGATTTATGGGCAGATAATGAAAAACTGTTTTTT. The chain combines TRBV20-1 with TRBJ1-4; D remains ambiguous. CDR3 length: 15 amino acids. V was trimmed by 0 bases and J by 4 bases, leaving 12 bases between them. The germline V gene encodes CDR1 DFQATT and CDR2 SNEGSKA (reference sequence).

This clonotype was seen repeatedly, ten times or more. The V call is TRBV29-1, the J call TRBJ2-3; no firm D call. Germline assignment: CDR1 SQVTM and CDR2 ANQGSEA. The CDR3 consists of 12 residues. Deletions cut 3 bases from V and 1 base from J, with 5 bases between. CDR3 amino acids: CSVDEGTDTQYF. DNA for the CDR3: TGCAGCGTTGATGAGGGCACAGATACGCAGTATTTT.

This clonotype has at least ten counts. The rearrangement joins TRBV28 to TRBJ1-2; possibly TRBD1 for D (5 bases). The ends were cut back, 6 bases at V and 4 bases at J, with 18 bases in the middle. This CDR3 has 15 residues. The germline V gene has CDR1 MDHEN and CDR2 SYDVKM. In DNA form, the CDR3 reads TGTGCCAGCAGGGCGAGCAGGGAAGGGTTCTATGGCTACACCTTC. This gives the protein CASRASREGFYGYTF.